What follows are 2 T cell receptor beta chains derived from one specimen sequenced in a study of T cell responses to AZD1222 COVID-19 vaccine. Clones were sequenced by immunoSEQ multiplex PCR, and TCRdb holds only the in-frame ones, with some missing. The sample shows about 140,000 clones, more than 85% of them seen only once. Sequences were derived from peripheral blood, sampled on day 0 of AZD1222 vaccination. The receptors originated from an adult in good health.

In DNA form, the CDR3 reads TGTGCCAGCAGTGTTCTGAAGGGGCAGAGGAATTCACCCCTCCACTTT. It is translated as CASSVLKGQRNSPLHF. The rearrangement uses TRBV2 and TRBJ1-6, with D maybe TRBD1 (5 bases). Trimming took off 4 bases at V and 7 bases at J, with 17 bases between the two ends. This CDR3 contains 16 residues. Germline assignment: CDR1 SNHLY and CDR2 FYNNEI.

The chain uses TRBV4-1 and TRBJ1-6; 9 bases agree with TRBD1. Germline trimming cut 2 bases from V and 4 bases from J; bases unmatched to any gene: 6. The V gene's germline CDR1 is MGHRA and CDR2 YSYEKL. The CDR3 is 17 amino acids. CDR3 region: CASSQPGQGRYNSPLHF. CDR3 DNA sequence: TGCGCCAGCAGCCAACCGGGACAGGGCAGATATAATTCACCCCTCCACTTT.